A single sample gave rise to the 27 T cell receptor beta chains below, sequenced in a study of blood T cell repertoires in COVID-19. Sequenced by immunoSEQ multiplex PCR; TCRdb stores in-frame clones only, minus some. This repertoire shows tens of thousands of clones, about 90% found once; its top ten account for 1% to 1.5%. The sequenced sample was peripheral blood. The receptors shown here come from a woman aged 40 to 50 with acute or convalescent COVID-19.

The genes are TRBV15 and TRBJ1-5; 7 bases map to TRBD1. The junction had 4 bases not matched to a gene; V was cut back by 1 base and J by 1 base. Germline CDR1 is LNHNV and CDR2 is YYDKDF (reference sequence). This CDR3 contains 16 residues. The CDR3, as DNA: TGTGCCACCAGCAGAGGGGGCAGGGGGAGCAATCAGCCCCAGCATTTT. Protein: CATSRGGRGSNQPQHF.

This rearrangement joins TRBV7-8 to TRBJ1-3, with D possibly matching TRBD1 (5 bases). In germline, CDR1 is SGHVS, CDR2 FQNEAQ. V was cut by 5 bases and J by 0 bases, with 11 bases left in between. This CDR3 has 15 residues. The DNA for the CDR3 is TGTGCCAGCAGCCCCGAAAGGGGCTCTGGAAACACCATATATTTT. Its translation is CASSPERGSGNTIYF.

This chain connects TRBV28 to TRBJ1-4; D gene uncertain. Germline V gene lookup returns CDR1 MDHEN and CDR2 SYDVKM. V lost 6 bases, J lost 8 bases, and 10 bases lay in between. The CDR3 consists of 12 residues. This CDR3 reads CASRISQEKLFF. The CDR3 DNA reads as TGTGCCAGCAGGATCTCGCAGGAAAAACTGTTTTTT.

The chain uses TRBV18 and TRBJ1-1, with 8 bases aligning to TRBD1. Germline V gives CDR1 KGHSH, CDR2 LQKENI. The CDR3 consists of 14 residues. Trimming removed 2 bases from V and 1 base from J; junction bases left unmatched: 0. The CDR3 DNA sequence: TGTGCCAGCTCACCAGACAGGGGGAACACTGAAGCTTTCTTT. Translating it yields CASSPDRGNTEAFF.

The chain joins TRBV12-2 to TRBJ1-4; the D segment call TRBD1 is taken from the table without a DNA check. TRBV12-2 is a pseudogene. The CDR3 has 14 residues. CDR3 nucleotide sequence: TGTGCAAGTCGCTTAGTCAGGACAGATGAAAAACTGTTTTTT. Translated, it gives CASRLVRTDEKLFF.

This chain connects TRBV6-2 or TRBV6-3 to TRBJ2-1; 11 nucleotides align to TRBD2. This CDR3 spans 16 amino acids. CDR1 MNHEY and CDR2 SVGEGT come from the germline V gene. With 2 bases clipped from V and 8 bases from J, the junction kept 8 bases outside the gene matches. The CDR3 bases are TGTGCCAGCAGTTACCCTCGCACTAGCGGGAGTTATGAGCAGTTCTTC. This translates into CASSYPRTSGSYEQFF.

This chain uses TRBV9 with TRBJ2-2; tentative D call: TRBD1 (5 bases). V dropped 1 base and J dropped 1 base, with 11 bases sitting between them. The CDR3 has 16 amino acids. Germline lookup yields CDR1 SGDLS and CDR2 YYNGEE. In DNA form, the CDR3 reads TGTGCCAGCAGCGTATACGGACAATTGAACACCGGGGAGCTGTTTTTT. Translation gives CASSVYGQLNTGELFF.

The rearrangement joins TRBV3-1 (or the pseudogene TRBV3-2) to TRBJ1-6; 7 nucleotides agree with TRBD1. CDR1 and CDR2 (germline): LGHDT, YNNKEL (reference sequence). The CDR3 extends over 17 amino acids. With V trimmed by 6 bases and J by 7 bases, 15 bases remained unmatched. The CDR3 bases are TGTGCCAGCAGAAGAGGGGGATTCACAGGGGAAAATTCACCCCTCCACTTT. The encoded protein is CASRRGGFTGENSPLHF.

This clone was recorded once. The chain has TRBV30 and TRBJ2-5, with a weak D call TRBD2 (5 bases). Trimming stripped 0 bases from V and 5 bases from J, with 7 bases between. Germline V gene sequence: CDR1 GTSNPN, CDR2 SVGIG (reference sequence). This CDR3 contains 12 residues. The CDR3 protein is CAWSVQRETQYF. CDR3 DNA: TGTGCCTGGAGTGTACAGCGGGAGACCCAGTACTTC. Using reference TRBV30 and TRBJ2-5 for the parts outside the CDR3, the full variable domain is SQTIHQWPATLVQPVGSPLSLECTVEGTSNPNLYWYRQAAGRGLQLLFYSVGIGQISSEVPQNLSASRPQDRQFILSSKKLLLSDSGFYLCAWSVQRETQYFGPGTRLLVL.

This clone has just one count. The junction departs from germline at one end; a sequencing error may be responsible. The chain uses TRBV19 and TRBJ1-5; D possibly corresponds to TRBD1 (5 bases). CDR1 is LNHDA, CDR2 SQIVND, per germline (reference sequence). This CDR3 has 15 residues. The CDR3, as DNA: TGTGCCAGTAGACCAAGGGGAGGGCGCAACCAGCCCCAGCATTTT. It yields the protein CASRPRGGRNQPQHF.

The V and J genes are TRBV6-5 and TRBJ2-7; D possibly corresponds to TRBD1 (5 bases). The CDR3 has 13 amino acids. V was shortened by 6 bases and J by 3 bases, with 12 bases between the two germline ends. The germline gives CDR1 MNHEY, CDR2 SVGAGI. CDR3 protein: CASRTPQGYEQYF. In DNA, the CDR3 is TGTGCCAGCAGAACCCCCCAGGGCTACGAGCAGTACTTC.

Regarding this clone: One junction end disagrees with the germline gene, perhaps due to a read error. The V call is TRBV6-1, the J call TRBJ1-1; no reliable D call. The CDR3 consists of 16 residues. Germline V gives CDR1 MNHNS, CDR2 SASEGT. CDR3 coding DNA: TGTGCCAGCAGAGAAGGAGGACTGGTTAAGAACACTGAAGCTTTCTTT. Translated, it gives CASREGGLVKNTEAFF.

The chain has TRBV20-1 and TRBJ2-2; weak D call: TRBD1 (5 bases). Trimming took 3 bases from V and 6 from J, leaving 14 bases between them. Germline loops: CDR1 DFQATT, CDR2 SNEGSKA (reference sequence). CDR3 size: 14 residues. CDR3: CSASDHMGPGELFF. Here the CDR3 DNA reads TGCAGTGCTAGTGACCACATGGGGCCCGGGGAGCTGTTTTTT.

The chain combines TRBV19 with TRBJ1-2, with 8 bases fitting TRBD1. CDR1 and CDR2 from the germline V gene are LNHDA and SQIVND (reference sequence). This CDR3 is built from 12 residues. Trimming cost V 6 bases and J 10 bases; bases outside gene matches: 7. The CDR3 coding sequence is TGTGCCAGTAGCGGACAGGGTTGGGACTACACCTTC. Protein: CASSGQGWDYTF.

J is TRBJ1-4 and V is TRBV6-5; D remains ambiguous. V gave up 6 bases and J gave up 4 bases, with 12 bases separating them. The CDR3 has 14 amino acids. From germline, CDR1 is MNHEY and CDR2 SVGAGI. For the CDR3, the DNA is TGTGCCAGCAGCCCCGGAGGGAATAATGAAAAACTGTTTTTT. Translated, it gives CASSPGGNNEKLFF.

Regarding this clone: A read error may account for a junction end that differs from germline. The CDR3 loop is CAENPRGRGGYTF. CDR3 coding DNA: TGCGCCGAAAACCCCCGGGGCAGGGGAGGCTACACCTTC. V gene TRBV30 combines with J gene TRBJ1-2; tentatively, D is TRBD1 (6 bases). Germline V gene data show CDR1 as GTSNPN and CDR2 as SVGIG (reference sequence). CDR3 length: 13 residues.

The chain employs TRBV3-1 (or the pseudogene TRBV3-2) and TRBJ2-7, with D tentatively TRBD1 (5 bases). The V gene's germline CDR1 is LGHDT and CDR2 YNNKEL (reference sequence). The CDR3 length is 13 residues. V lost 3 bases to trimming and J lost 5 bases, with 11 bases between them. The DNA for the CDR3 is TGTGCCAGCAGCCAGGGCAGGGTCCACGAGCAGTACTTC. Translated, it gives CASSQGRVHEQYF.

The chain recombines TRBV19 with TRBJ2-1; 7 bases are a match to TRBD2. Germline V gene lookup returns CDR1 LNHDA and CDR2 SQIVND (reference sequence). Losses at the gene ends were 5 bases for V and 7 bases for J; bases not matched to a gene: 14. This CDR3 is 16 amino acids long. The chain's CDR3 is CASSPNRGGGGNEQFF. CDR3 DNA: TGTGCCAGTAGTCCGAACCGCGGCGGGGGAGGGAATGAGCAGTTCTTC. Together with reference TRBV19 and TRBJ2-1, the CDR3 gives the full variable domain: DGGITQSPKYLFRKEGQNVTLSCEQNLNHDAMYWYRQDPGQGLRLIYYSQIVNDFQKGDIAEGYSVSREKKESFPLTVTSAQKNPTAFYLCASSPNRGGGGNEQFFGPGTRLTVL.

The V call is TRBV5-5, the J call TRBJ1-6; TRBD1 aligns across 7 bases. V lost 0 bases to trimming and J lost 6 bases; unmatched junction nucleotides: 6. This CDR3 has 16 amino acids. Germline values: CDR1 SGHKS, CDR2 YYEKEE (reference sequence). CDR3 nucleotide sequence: TGTGCCAGCAGCTTGGAAGGGGGCTGGAGTAATTCACCCCTCCACTTT. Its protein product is CASSLEGGWSNSPLHF.

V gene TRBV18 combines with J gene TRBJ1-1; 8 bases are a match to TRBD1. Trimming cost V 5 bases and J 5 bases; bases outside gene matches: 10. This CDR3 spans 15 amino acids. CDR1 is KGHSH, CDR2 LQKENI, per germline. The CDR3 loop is CASSFTQGVGTEAFF. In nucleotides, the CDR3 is TGTGCCAGCTCATTTACACAGGGGGTTGGGACTGAAGCTTTCTTT. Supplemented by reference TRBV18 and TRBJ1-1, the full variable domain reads NAGVMQNPRHLVRRRGQEARLRCSPMKGHSHVYWYRQLPEEGLKFMVYLQKENIIDESGMPKERFSAEFPKEGPSILRIQQVVRGDSAAYFCASSFTQGVGTEAFFGQGTRLTVV.

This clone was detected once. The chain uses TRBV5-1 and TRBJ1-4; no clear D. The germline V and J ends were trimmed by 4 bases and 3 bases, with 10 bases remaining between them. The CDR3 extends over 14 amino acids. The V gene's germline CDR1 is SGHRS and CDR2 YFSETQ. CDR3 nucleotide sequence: TGCGCCAGCAGCCAAGGACTGCCTAATGAAAAACTGTTTTTT. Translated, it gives CASSQGLPNEKLFF.

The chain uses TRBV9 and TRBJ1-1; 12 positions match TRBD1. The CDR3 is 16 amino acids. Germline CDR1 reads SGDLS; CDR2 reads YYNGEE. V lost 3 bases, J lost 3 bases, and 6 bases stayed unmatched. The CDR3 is CASSAGTGGADTEAFF. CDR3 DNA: TGTGCCAGCAGCGCCGGGACAGGGGGCGCAGACACTGAAGCTTTCTTT.

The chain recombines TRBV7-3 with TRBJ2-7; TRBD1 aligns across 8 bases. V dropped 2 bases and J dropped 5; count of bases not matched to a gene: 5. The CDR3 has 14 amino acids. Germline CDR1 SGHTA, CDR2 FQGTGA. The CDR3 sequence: CASSLGQGANEQYF. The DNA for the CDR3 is TGTGCCAGCAGCTTAGGGCAGGGGGCCAACGAGCAGTACTTC.

The CDR3 region has the DNA TGCGCCAGCAGCCAACTGGGCAGTGGCTACACCTTC. Translated: CASSQLGSGYTF. This chain links TRBV4-1 with TRBJ1-2; no definite D call. CDR3 length: 12 amino acids. V was pared by 2 bases and J by 7 bases, with 8 bases between. In germline, CDR1 is MGHRA, CDR2 YSYEKL.

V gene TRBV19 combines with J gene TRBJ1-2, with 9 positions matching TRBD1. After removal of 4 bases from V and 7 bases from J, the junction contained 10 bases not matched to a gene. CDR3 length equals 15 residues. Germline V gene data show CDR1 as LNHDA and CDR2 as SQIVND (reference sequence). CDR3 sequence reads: CASSTRTGEVGGYTF. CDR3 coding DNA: TGTGCCAGTAGTACCCGGACAGGGGAAGTAGGTGGCTACACCTTC.

The CDR3 DNA sequence: TGTGCCTGGAATAGAGGAGTGAGAAATGAAAAACTGTTTTTT. Protein product: CAWNRGVRNEKLFF. The chain joins TRBV30 to TRBJ1-4, with D unclear. V was trimmed by 4 bases and J by 5 bases, leaving 14 bases between them. This CDR3 is built from 14 residues. The germline gives CDR1 GTSNPN, CDR2 SVGIG (reference sequence).

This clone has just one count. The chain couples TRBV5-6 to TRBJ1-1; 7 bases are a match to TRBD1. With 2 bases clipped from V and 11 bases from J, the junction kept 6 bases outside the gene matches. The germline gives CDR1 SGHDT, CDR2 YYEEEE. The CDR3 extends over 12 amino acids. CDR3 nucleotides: TGTGCCAGCAGCTTAACAGGGGACGGGGCTTTCTTT. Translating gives CASSLTGDGAFF.